This entry lists 27 T cell receptor beta chains sequenced from one sample in a study of blood T cell repertoires in COVID-19. Using immunoSEQ multiplex PCR, the repertoire was profiled, and TCRdb retains in-frame clones only, with some absent. This table has 130,000 to 150,000 clones, approximately 80% appearing once. Sequencing was performed on peripheral blood. These receptor sequences come from a man aged 60-69 years with active or convalescent COVID-19.

A word on this clone: This same CDR3 is encoded by further DNA sequences in the sample. The chain links TRBV5-1 to TRBJ2-7, with 8 bases lining up with TRBD1. The CDR3 loop spans 13 amino acids. V shed 4 bases and J 3 bases; nucleotides not matched to a gene: 3. Per germline, CDR1 SGHRS and CDR2 YFSETQ. CDR3 coding DNA: TGCGCCAGCAGCGGCGACAGGGGCTACGAGCAGTACTTC. Amino acid sequence: CASSGDRGYEQYF.

Only one count was recorded for this clone. The chain is built from TRBV7-2 and TRBJ1-3; D remains ambiguous. Per germline, CDR1 SGHTA and CDR2 FQGNSA. The CDR3 spans 13 residues. Trimming stripped 4 bases from V and 0 bases from J, with 4 bases between. The CDR3 loop is CASSSSSGNTIYF. For the CDR3, the DNA is TGTGCCAGCAGCTCTTCCTCTGGAAACACCATATATTTT.

This clone came up a few times. The V gene is TRBV5-1, the J gene TRBJ1-5; D may be TRBD1 (5 bases). This CDR3 spans 13 amino acids. V shed 3 bases and J shed 2 bases, with 6 bases lying between them. Germline assignment: CDR1 SGHRS and CDR2 YFSETQ. The CDR3 sequence is CASSSGGNQPQHF. The CDR3 DNA is TGCGCCAGCAGCTCGGGGGGCAATCAGCCCCAGCATTTT.

This clone has ten or more counts. Additional DNA sequences in this sample encode the identical CDR3. The chain carries TRBV5-1 and TRBJ2-1; D is unclear. This CDR3 is built from 13 residues. Germline CDR1 reads SGHRS; CDR2 reads YFSETQ. The V gene lost 2 bases and the J gene lost 4 bases, with 7 bases spanning the gap. The DNA for the CDR3 is TGCGCCAGCAGCTTAGACACGTACAATGAGCAGTTCTTC. It codes for CASSLDTYNEQFF.

The chain couples TRBV24-1 to TRBJ1-2; D is perhaps TRBD1 (5 bases). Trimming shortened V by 4 bases and J by 6 bases, and 17 bases separated the two germline ends. The CDR3 has 15 residues. Germline V gene lookup returns CDR1 KGHDR and CDR2 SFDVKD. DNA of the CDR3: TGTGCCACCAGTGACAACAAGGTCGGAGGGGATGGCTACACCTTC. Its translation is CATSDNKVGGDGYTF.

The rearrangement joins TRBV3-1 (or the pseudogene TRBV3-2) to TRBJ2-7; TRBD1 agrees at 10 bases. Trimming cost V 2 bases and J 3 bases; bases outside gene matches: 1. The CDR3 runs to 14 residues. Germline CDR1 is LGHDT and CDR2 is YNNKEL (reference sequence). The CDR3 region is CASSQRTGGYEQYF. The CDR3 coding sequence is TGTGCCAGCAGCCAAAGGACAGGGGGCTACGAGCAGTACTTC.

This chain links TRBV5-1 with TRBJ2-3, with 7 bases that match TRBD2. Germline assignment: CDR1 SGHRS and CDR2 YFSETQ. The V and J ends lost 2 bases and 0 bases, in that order; junction bases with no gene match: 21. The CDR3 sequence is 21 residues long. The DNA of the CDR3 is TGCGCCAGCAGCTTCCTGGCTACATACGGGAGGCTCTCCGTAAGCACAGATACGCAGTATTTT. The encoded protein is CASSFLATYGRLSVSTDTQYF.

This rearrangement joins TRBV5-1 to TRBJ2-1; the D gene is possibly TRBD2 (6 bases). The V end was cut by 0 bases, the J end by 12 bases, with 22 bases between. This CDR3 is 16 amino acids long. Looked up from germline, CDR1 is SGHRS and CDR2 is YFSETQ. The CDR3 region is CASSLAPTGDLRGQFF. CDR3 nucleotides: TGCGCCAGCAGCTTGGCCCCTACGGGAGACCTACGTGGGCAGTTCTTC.

The chain has TRBV11-3 and TRBJ2-5; 9 bases are a match to TRBD2. Trimming cost V 3 bases and J 1 base; bases outside gene matches: 6. Germline assignment: CDR1 SGHNT and CDR2 YENEEA. The CDR3 runs to 16 residues. The CDR3, as DNA: TGTGCCAGCAGCTTGACAGTGACTAGCGGCCAAGAGACCCAGTACTTC. Residues: CASSLTVTSGQETQYF.

The chain has TRBV18 and TRBJ2-7; maybe TRBD1 (7 bases). In germline, CDR1 is KGHSH, CDR2 LQKENI. The V and J ends lost 3 bases and 1 base respectively, with 16 bases between them. CDR3 length: 16 residues. This CDR3 reads CASSPDLTGRSYEQYF. The DNA of the CDR3 is TGTGCCAGCTCACCCGACTTGACAGGGAGGTCCTACGAGCAGTACTTC.

The chain combines TRBV7-9 with TRBJ1-1, with 8 bases lining up with TRBD1. The CDR3 length is 14 residues. Looked up from germline, CDR1 is SEHNR and CDR2 is FQNEAQ (reference sequence). J was trimmed by 6 bases and V by 5 bases; bases with no gene match: 8. CDR3 in DNA: TGTGCCAGCAGCCCCACAGGGGGAGTCCCTGAAGCTTTCTTT. Translated, it gives CASSPTGGVPEAFF.

The chain uses TRBV5-1 and TRBJ2-7; 7 bases agree with TRBD2. Germline trimming cut 0 bases from V and 6 bases from J; bases unmatched to any gene: 6. This CDR3 spans 14 amino acids. CDR1 SGHRS and CDR2 YFSETQ come from the germline V gene. In nucleotides, the CDR3 is TGCGCCAGCAGCTTGGGGCGGGAGAGAGGCGAGCAGTACTTC. The encoded protein is CASSLGRERGEQYF.

This sequence joins TRBV7-2 and TRBJ2-5, with D possibly matching TRBD2 (5 bases). The V end was cut by 7 bases, the J end by 7 bases, with 19 bases between. Germline CDR1 SGHTA, CDR2 FQGNSA. This CDR3 comprises 14 residues. DNA of the CDR3: TGTGCCAGCAATTCCCCCAACGAAGAGGGGACCCAGTACTTC. Protein sequence: CASNSPNEEGTQYF.

The chain joins TRBV9 to TRBJ2-5; the D gene is possibly TRBD2 (5 bases). The germline V gene has CDR1 SGDLS and CDR2 YYNGEE. The CDR3 runs to 13 residues. V shed 0 bases and J shed 5 bases, with 8 bases lying between them. The CDR3 loop reads CASSVGRGETQYF. Here the CDR3 DNA reads TGTGCCAGCAGCGTAGGGAGAGGGGAGACCCAGTACTTC. Supplemented by reference TRBV9 and TRBJ2-5, the full variable domain reads DSGVTQTPKHLITATGQRVTLRCSPRSGDLSVYWYQQSLDQGLQFLIQYYNGEERAKGNILERFSAQQFPDLHSELNLSSLELGDSALYFCASSVGRGETQYFGPGTRLLVL.

This clone was recorded only once. This rearrangement joins TRBV7-2 to TRBJ2-7, with a tentative D call TRBD1 (5 bases). V was trimmed by 5 bases and J by 0 bases, leaving 14 bases between them. The CDR3 sequence is 15 residues long. Germline CDR1 and CDR2: SGHTA and FQGNSA. The CDR3 spells CASSRDRHPSYEQYF. The CDR3 bases are TGTGCCAGCAGCCGTGACAGACATCCCTCCTACGAGCAGTACTTC. Looking up the rest from reference TRBV7-2 and TRBJ2-7 gives the full variable domain: GAGVSQSPSNKVTEKGKDVELRCDPISGHTALYWYRQSLGQGLEFLIYFQGNSAPDKSGLPSDRFSAERTGGSVSTLTIQRTQQEDSAVYLCASSRDRHPSYEQYFGPGTRLTVT.

The chain combines TRBV4-1 with TRBJ1-1, with TRBD1 matching over 7 bases. Germline loops: CDR1 MGHRA, CDR2 YSYEKL. V was clipped by 0 bases and J by 9 bases; unmatched bases: 10. This CDR3 spans 15 amino acids. Here the CDR3 DNA reads TGCGCCAGCAGCCAAGATAGGGCCAGGGACAGTAAAGCTTTCTTT. Amino acid sequence: CASSQDRARDSKAFF.

The chain links TRBV25-1 to TRBJ1-6; 7 bases agree with TRBD1. Unmatched junction bases numbered 3, after V lost 6 bases and J lost 7 bases. The germline V gene encodes CDR1 MGHDK and CDR2 SYGVNS. This CDR3 has 13 amino acids. CDR3 sequence: CASSQGQNSPLHF. DNA for the CDR3: TGTGCCAGCAGCCAGGGACAGAATTCACCCCTCCACTTT.

The chain couples TRBV4-1 to TRBJ2-1; 9 bases agree with TRBD2. The CDR3 contains 16 residues. The ends lost 4 bases at V and 2 bases at J; junction bases unmatched: 6. Germline V lookup: CDR1 MGHRA, CDR2 YSYEKL. In DNA, the CDR3 is TGCGCCAGCAGCCGAACGACTAGCGGTACCTACAATGAGCAGTTCTTC. It translates to CASSRTTSGTYNEQFF.

CDR3 region: CASSATGGPQPQHF. DNA of the CDR3: TGTGCCAGCAGTGCTACGGGAGGGCCTCAGCCCCAGCATTTT. J is TRBJ1-5 and V is TRBV2; D is undetermined. V was shortened by 4 bases and J by 6 bases, with 13 bases between the two germline ends. The germline V gene encodes CDR1 SNHLY and CDR2 FYNNEI. The CDR3 has 14 amino acids.

The V gene is TRBV3-1 (or the pseudogene TRBV3-2), the J gene TRBJ1-6, with TRBD1 identical over 11 bases. The CDR3 runs 19 residues. Trimming cost V 3 bases and J 5 bases; bases outside gene matches: 12. Germline V lookup: CDR1 LGHDT, CDR2 YNNKEL (reference sequence). In nucleotides, the CDR3 is TGTGCCAGCAGCCATGGTCCGGGACAGGGGGGTTCGGATAATTCACCCCTCCACTTT. It yields the protein CASSHGPGQGGSDNSPLHF.

A single count supports this clone. CDR3 amino acids: CASSPSLGQGAYNEQFF. Here the CDR3 DNA reads TGTGCCAGCAGTCCCTCCCTCGGACAGGGGGCTTACAATGAGCAGTTCTTC. V usage is TRBV28 and J usage is TRBJ2-1; 11 nucleotides agree with TRBD1. The length of the CDR3 is 17 residues. Germline V CDR1 and CDR2: MDHEN, SYDVKM. The J segment lost 4 bases and the V segment lost 5 bases, leaving 10 bases of the junction unmatched.

The V gene is TRBV7-9, the J gene TRBJ2-5; D not resolved. This CDR3 has 14 residues. V lost 4 bases and J 3 bases, leaving 12 bases between the germline ends. The germline gives CDR1 SEHNR, CDR2 FQNEAQ (reference sequence). CDR3 amino acids: CASSSPGSKETQYF. The DNA of the CDR3 is TGTGCCAGCAGCTCCCCCGGTAGCAAAGAGACCCAGTACTTC.

The J gene is TRBJ1-5, the V gene TRBV21-1; the table's D call of TRBD1 was not tested on the DNA. TRBV21-1 is a pseudogene segment. This CDR3 region has 18 residues. This chain's CDR3 is CASSKIGDRIVGNQPQHF. Here the CDR3 DNA reads TGTGCCAGCAGCAAAATCGGCGACAGGATAGTGGGCAATCAGCCCCAGCATTTT.

The chain combines TRBV5-1 with TRBJ2-7, with a tentative D call TRBD2 (6 bases). Trimming shortened V by 0 bases and J by 0 bases, and 10 bases separated the two germline ends. The CDR3 covers 15 residues. The germline gives CDR1 SGHRS, CDR2 YFSETQ. CDR3 protein: CASSLGGRNSYEQYF. The CDR3, as DNA: TGCGCCAGCAGCTTGGGTGGGAGGAACTCCTACGAGCAGTACTTC.

The DNA for the CDR3 is TGTGCCAGTAACACAGGGGGAACCTATGGCTACACCTTC. Translating it yields CASNTGGTYGYTF. The chain links TRBV19 to TRBJ1-2, with 8 bases fitting TRBD1. This CDR3 has 13 amino acids. Germline CDR1 is LNHDA and CDR2 is SQIVND (reference sequence). Germline trimming cut 7 bases from V and 4 bases from J; bases unmatched to any gene: 5.

The rearrangement joins TRBV25-1 to TRBJ1-4; perhaps TRBD1 as D (5 bases). V was clipped by 6 bases and J by 4 bases, with 6 bases between them. Germline lookup yields CDR1 MGHDK and CDR2 SYGVNS. The CDR3 runs 12 residues. CDR3 bases: TGTGCCAGCAGGCAGGGTAATGAAAAACTGTTTTTT. Protein: CASRQGNEKLFF.

This chain joins TRBV19 and TRBJ2-7, with D maybe TRBD1 (6 bases). Per the germline V gene, CDR1 is LNHDA and CDR2 is SQIVND (reference sequence). Trimming took 6 bases from V and 6 from J, leaving 15 bases between them. The CDR3 has 13 residues. In DNA, the CDR3 is TGTGCCAGTAGGAATAACAGGGATGGCGAGCAGTACTTC. As protein: CASRNNRDGEQYF.